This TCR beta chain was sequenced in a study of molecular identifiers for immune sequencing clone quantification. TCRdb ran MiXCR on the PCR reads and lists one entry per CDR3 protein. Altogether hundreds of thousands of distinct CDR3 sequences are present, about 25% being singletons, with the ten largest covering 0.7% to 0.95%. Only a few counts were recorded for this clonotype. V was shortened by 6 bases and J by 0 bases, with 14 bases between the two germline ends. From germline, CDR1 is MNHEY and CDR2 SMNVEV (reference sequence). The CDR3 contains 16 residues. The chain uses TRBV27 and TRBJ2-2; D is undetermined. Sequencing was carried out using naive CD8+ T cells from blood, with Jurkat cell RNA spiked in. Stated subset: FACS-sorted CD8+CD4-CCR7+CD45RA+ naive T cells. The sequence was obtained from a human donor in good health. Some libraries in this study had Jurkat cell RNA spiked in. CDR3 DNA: TGTGCCAGCAGGCCGATAGCCACTTCGAACACCGGGGAGCTGTTTTTT. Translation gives CASRPIATSNTGELFF.